Shown below are 24 T cell receptor beta chains from a single sample sequenced in a study of T cells in Graves' hyperthyroidism and ophthalmopathy. TCR beta CDR3 region amplification was performed from RNA transcripts. The HTBI primer set drove a first-round RT-PCR of the TCR CDR3. TCRdb redid the calling of the multiplex PCR reads with MiXCR, one entry per CDR3 protein. The repertoire holds tens of thousands of distinct CDR3 sequences, with around half as singletons. The specimen was peripheral blood or thyroid tissue (not recorded which). The receptor set was obtained from a woman aged 50 to 60 with Graves' hyperthyroidism.

The chain combines TRBV20-1 with TRBJ2-7; 13 nucleotides align to TRBD2. This CDR3 comprises 17 residues. J lost 2 bases, V lost 0 bases, and 7 bases had no gene match. Germline V CDR1 and CDR2: DFQATT, SNEGSKA (reference sequence). CDR3 DNA: TGCAGTGCTAGAGATGGGACTAGCGGGATTCCCCCCTACGAGCAGTACTTC. Amino acids: CSARDGTSGIPPYEQYF.

J is TRBJ2-2 and V is TRBV20-1, with D possibly being TRBD1 or TRBD2 (7 bases each). V lost 5 bases, J lost 2 bases, and 15 bases lay in between. There are 15 residues in the CDR3. The germline V gene has CDR1 DFQATT and CDR2 SNEGSKA (reference sequence). CDR3 protein: CSAYSGGGNTGELFF. CDR3 nucleotide sequence: TGCAGTGCTTACTCAGGGGGGGGCAACACCGGGGAGCTGTTTTTT.

Of note for this clonotype: One end of the junction does not line up with germline, which may come from a read error. This chain uses TRBV20-1 with TRBJ2-3; no clear D gene. The CDR3 is 13 residues long. Germline CDR1 reads DFQATT; CDR2 reads SNEGSKA (reference sequence). CDR3 sequence reads: CSARGLVANTQYF. CDR3 bases: TGCAGTGCTAGAGGGTTGGTCGCAAATACACAGTATTTT.

This clonotype appeared many times. The rearrangement links TRBV7-9 to TRBJ1-5; no reliable D call. This CDR3 comprises 13 residues. Germline lookup yields CDR1 SEHNR and CDR2 FQNEAQ (reference sequence). V lost 1 base and J lost 4, with 5 bases in between. The CDR3 nucleotides read TGTGCCAGCAGCTTAGATGGGAATCAGCCCCAGCATTTT. Protein product: CASSLDGNQPQHF.

This clonotype was detected many times. The V gene is TRBV4-2, the J gene TRBJ1-3, with D unclear. V was clipped by 0 bases and J by 0 bases, with 9 bases between them. The CDR3 runs 16 residues. Germline assignment: CDR1 LGHNA and CDR2 YNFKEQ. The DNA for the CDR3 is TGTGCCAGCAGCCAAGATGGCAGGAACTCTGGAAACACCATATATTTT. Its translation: CASSQDGRNSGNTIYF.

The chain couples TRBV7-2 to TRBJ1-1; no clear D gene. The CDR3 totals 14 residues. The V gene lost 1 base and the J gene lost 1 base, with 7 bases spanning the gap. Germline values: CDR1 SGHTA, CDR2 FQGNSA. CDR3 DNA sequence: TGTGCCAGCAGCTTAGAACCAGGGAACACTGAAGCTTTCTTT. Encoded protein: CASSLEPGNTEAFF.

J is TRBJ1-5 and V is TRBV7-6; D is uncertain. This CDR3 has 14 amino acids. Per germline, CDR1 SGHVS and CDR2 FNYEAQ. V lost 0 bases to trimming and J lost 6 bases, with 9 bases between them. CDR3 loop: CASSLAGAAQPQHF. The CDR3 nucleotides read TGTGCCAGCAGCTTAGCTGGTGCGGCTCAGCCCCAGCATTTT.

This clonotype was counted ten times or more. J is TRBJ1-2 and V is TRBV20-1; possible D gene TRBD1, 6 bases. CDR3 length: 12 residues. Trimming left V 4 bases short and J 5 bases short, with 11 bases between. Germline-derived CDR1 and CDR2 are DFQATT and SNEGSKA (reference sequence). The CDR3 DNA reads as TGCAGTGCTAAAGGGGGAGGGTATGGCTACACCTTC. Translated, it gives CSAKGGGYGYTF.

For this clonotype: One base away lies a much larger clone, so this may be a sequencing read error. The CDR3 carries no conserved terminal phenylalanine or tryptophan, so it likely arises from a read error. The V gene is TRBV5-6, the J gene TRBJ1-1; D is uncertain. Trimming cost V 4 bases and J 1 base, with 17 bases left between them. The CDR3 loop spans 16 amino acids. CDR1 and CDR2 from the germline V gene are SGHDT and YYEEEE. CDR3: CASSQALYGRNTEAFS. The CDR3 DNA reads TGTGCCAGCAGCCAAGCCTTGTACGGTAGGAACACTGAAGCTTTCTCT.

This clonotype was picked up many times. The J gene is TRBJ1-1, the V gene TRBV28; possibly TRBD1 for D (6 bases). Trimming shortened V by 6 bases and J by 5 bases, and 16 bases separated the two germline ends. Per the germline V gene, CDR1 is MDHEN and CDR2 is SYDVKM. This CDR3 spans 14 amino acids. In nucleotides, the CDR3 is TGTGCCAGCAGACCGGGGGGGGCGCATACTGAAGCTTTCTTT. Translated: CASRPGGAHTEAFF.

This clonotype was recorded many times. This rearrangement joins TRBV9 to TRBJ2-7; D remains unclear. Germline-derived CDR1 and CDR2 are SGDLS and YYNGEE. CDR3 length equals 14 residues. With 0 bases removed from V and 0 bases from J, the gap between germline ends came to 7 bases. CDR3 sequence (DNA): TGTGCCAGCAGCGTAGGCCCCAACTCCTACGAGCAGTACTTC. It encodes CASSVGPNSYEQYF.

This clonotype was detected only a few times. The gene calls are TRBV20-1 and TRBJ2-7; 14 bases fit TRBD2. V was pared by 4 bases and J by 4 bases, with 9 bases of the junction left unmatched. The CDR3 runs to 16 residues. CDR1 DFQATT and CDR2 SNEGSKA come from the germline V gene (reference sequence). The CDR3 nucleotides read TGCAGTGCTATTGCCGGGACTAGCGGGAGAGCGTACGAGCAGTACTTC. Its protein product is CSAIAGTSGRAYEQYF.

Only a few counts were recorded for this clonotype. The chain recombines TRBV10-3 with TRBJ1-6, with 10 positions matching TRBD1. V was pared by 4 bases and J by 7 bases, with 1 base of the junction left unmatched. CDR3 length: 14 residues. The germline V gene encodes CDR1 ENHRY and CDR2 SYGVKD. CDR3 nucleotides: TGTGCCATCAGTGCGGGACAGGGGAATTCACCCCTCCACTTT. Translating it yields CAISAGQGNSPLHF.

This chain joins TRBV29-1 and TRBJ1-2; D is uncertain. Trimming took 8 bases from V and 2 from J, leaving 15 bases between them. This CDR3 is built from 13 residues. Looked up from germline, CDR1 is SQVTM and CDR2 is ANQGSEA. This CDR3 is CSLRHRGNYGYTF. The CDR3 DNA reads as TGCAGCTTGAGGCATCGGGGAAACTATGGCTACACCTTC.

On this clonotype: This may stem from a read error, because a much larger clone lies one nucleotide away. This chain joins TRBV19 and TRBJ1-2; 11 bases fit TRBD1. Per the germline V gene, CDR1 is LNHDA and CDR2 is SQIVND (reference sequence). The CDR3 contains 17 residues. The CDR3 spells CVSSAGQGAPNGYGYTF. CDR3 DNA sequence: TGTGTCAGTAGTGCCGGACAGGGGGCCCCAAACGGCTATGGCTACACCTTC.

This clonotype was counted ten times or more. The chain carries TRBV5-8 and TRBJ1-6; TRBD1 is a possible D gene (5 bases). CDR3 size: 13 residues. Per germline, CDR1 SGHTS and CDR2 YDEGEE. V dropped 6 bases and J dropped 8 bases, with 12 bases sitting between them. CDR3 in amino acids: CASTEGLHSPLHF. CDR3 nucleotides: TGTGCCAGCACTGAGGGGCTTCATTCACCCCTCCACTTT.

Comment on this clonotype: A junction boundary mismatches the germline segment, possibly from a read error. J is TRBJ2-5 and V is TRBV11-2; D remains ambiguous. Per germline, CDR1 SGHAT and CDR2 FQNNGV. The CDR3 has 13 residues. In DNA form, the CDR3 reads TGTGCCAGCGGCTTTAGCAGAGGAGAGACCCAGTACTTC. This sequence encodes CASGFSRGETQYF.

J is TRBJ2-5 and V is TRBV20-1; tentative D call: TRBD2 (7 bases). The CDR3 has 15 amino acids. Per the germline V gene, CDR1 is DFQATT and CDR2 is SNEGSKA (reference sequence). The ends were cut back, 1 base at V and 5 bases at J, with 17 bases in the middle. The DNA for the CDR3 is TGCAGTGCTAGAGCCTTGGGGGGGGCCAAGGAGACCCAGTACTTC. Translating it yields CSARALGGAKETQYF.

This clonotype was detected many times. This chain's CDR3 is CASSYILGELFF. The CDR3 DNA sequence: TGTGCCAGTAGCTACATCCTCGGGGAGCTGTTTTTT. The chain joins TRBV19 to TRBJ2-2; D remains ambiguous. CDR1 and CDR2 (germline): LNHDA, SQIVND (reference sequence). V was clipped by 6 bases and J by 7 bases, with 9 bases between them. The CDR3 loop spans 12 amino acids.

The chain combines TRBV7-2 with TRBJ1-1, with D possibly TRBD1 on 5 matching bases. V shed 8 bases and J shed 4 bases, with 23 bases lying between them. CDR1 is SGHTA and CDR2 is FQGNSA in the germline V gene. The CDR3 has 16 residues. CDR3 DNA sequence: TGTGCCAGCTCACCACGGGGCCTCTGGGTTAGCACTGAAGCTTTCTTT. Residues: CASSPRGLWVSTEAFF.

This clonotype was picked up many times. Since a much larger clone is just one base distant, this may be a read error. This chain uses TRBV7-2 with TRBJ1-5, with TRBD1 matching 8 bases. The CDR3 extends over 17 amino acids. CDR1 is SGHTA and CDR2 is FQGNSA in the germline V gene. This CDR3 is CASSLDIGPGGVQSQHF. The DNA for the CDR3 is TGTGCCAGCAGCTTAGATATAGGGCCAGGGGGCGTTCAGTCCCAGCATTTT.

This clonotype came up many times. The chain employs TRBV29-1 and TRBJ1-2; no reliable D call. The V end lost 2 bases, the J end lost 6 bases, and 7 bases lay between the germline ends. Germline V gene sequence: CDR1 SQVTM, CDR2 ANQGSEA. The CDR3 has 11 amino acids. The CDR3 region has the DNA TGCAGCGTTGAATCCGGCCATGGCTACACCTTC. Translation: CSVESGHGYTF.

This clonotype was seen a handful of times. V usage is TRBV20-1 and J usage is TRBJ2-7, with 11 nucleotides matching TRBD2. The trim removed 6 bases at V and 3 bases at J, leaving 7 bases unmatched. Germline V gene sequence: CDR1 DFQATT, CDR2 SNEGSKA (reference sequence). This CDR3 is 14 amino acids long. CDR3 region: CSAPRLAGIYEQYF. Written as DNA, the CDR3 is TGCAGTGCACCTCGACTAGCGGGAATCTACGAGCAGTACTTC.

This clonotype was recorded many times. The rearrangement links TRBV13 to TRBJ2-3; 9 positions agree with TRBD1. The CDR3 runs to 14 residues. J gave up 5 bases and V 5 bases, and 5 bases lay outside the gene matches. Germline V gene sequence: CDR1 PRHDT, CDR2 FYEKMQ (reference sequence). The CDR3 reads CASSGDRVEDTQYF. The DNA for the CDR3 is TGTGCCAGCAGCGGGGACAGGGTAGAAGATACGCAGTATTTT.